The source of this TCR beta chain is a study of shared clonotypes between healthy human individuals. Regarding the study as a whole: Sequencing depth was predicted to influence how clonotypes are shared among donors. Sharing across four donors was highest in naive CD4 (around 5%) and lowest in memory CD8 (roughly 0.4%).

Naive CD8 cells were CD45RO-negative, positively selected for CCR7, excluding terminally differentiated effector memory CD45RA+ cells. Repertoires were generated with immunoSEQ multiplex PCR, while TCRdb's copy carries only in-frame clones and drops some. Of approximately 720,000 clones listed, 92% are singletons. For this clone: Its cognate antigen is unknown.

This receptor was obtained from a young man in good health. Sequenced material: naive CD8+ T cells sorted from blood.

The CDR3 is CASSLSSGELFF. The DNA for the CDR3 is TGTGCCAGCAGTTTGTCTTCCGGGGAGCTGTTTTTT. The J gene is TRBJ2-2, the V gene TRBV28; no clear D. Trimming took 3 bases from V and 6 from J, leaving 5 bases between them. This CDR3 region has 12 residues. Per the germline V gene, CDR1 is MDHEN and CDR2 is SYDVKM.